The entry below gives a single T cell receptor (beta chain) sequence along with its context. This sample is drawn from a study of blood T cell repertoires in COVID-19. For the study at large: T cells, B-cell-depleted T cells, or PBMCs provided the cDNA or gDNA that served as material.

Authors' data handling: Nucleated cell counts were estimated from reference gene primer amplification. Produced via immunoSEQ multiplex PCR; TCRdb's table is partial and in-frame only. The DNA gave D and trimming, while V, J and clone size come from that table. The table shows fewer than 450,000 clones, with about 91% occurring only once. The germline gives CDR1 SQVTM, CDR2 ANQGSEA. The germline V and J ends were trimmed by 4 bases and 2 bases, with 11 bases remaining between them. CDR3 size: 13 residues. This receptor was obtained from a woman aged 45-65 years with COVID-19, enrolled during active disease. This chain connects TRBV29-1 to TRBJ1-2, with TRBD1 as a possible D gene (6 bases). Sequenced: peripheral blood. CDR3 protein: CSVGEGGNYGYTF. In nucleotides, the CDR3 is TGCAGCGTTGGGGAGGGGGGCAACTATGGCTACACCTTC.